This TCR beta chain was sequenced in a study of post-analysis software for immune sequencing data. A few counts support this clonotype. The antigen remains undetermined. This CDR3 is 11 amino acids long. Germline-derived CDR1 and CDR2 are SQVTM and ANQGSEA. The V end lost 8 bases, the J end lost 5 bases, and 13 bases lay between the germline ends. Findings and caveats of the study: Among 5 or 6 TRBV segments more frequent in patients than controls were TRBV5-6, TRBV5-1 and TRBV20-1.

Unique molecular identifiers were carried by the TCR beta cDNA libraries. Input populations of 1 to 10 million T cells gave rise to around 480,000 cDNA molecules. Each CDR3 protein gets one entry after TCRdb re-called the PCR reads with MiXCR. The sample has 430,000 or so distinct CDR3 sequences; approximately 42% are singletons. This chain joins TRBV29-1 and TRBJ2-7, with D unresolved. The clonotype originates from a girl aged 2 to 10 with multiple sclerosis. The specimen sequenced was blood. The CDR3 DNA reads TGCAGCCTCAGGTTTGCCGACGAGCAGTACTTC. Encoded protein: CSLRFADEQYF.